The T cell receptor (beta chain) described here comes from a study of cytomegalovirus exposure and HLA in healthy donors. Findings and caveats of the study: The Asian-associated ancestry cluster reportedly had fewer N-insertions than the roughly 670-donor mean in a later analysis. Most sequenced TCRs were rare (though some public TCRs occurred in many donors). Accurate prediction of HLA-A and HLA-B alleles (for most subjects) was reportedly achieved from TCR beta sequences. On later analysis, the bulk of CMV-associated TCR beta chains appeared to be HLA-restricted.

Germline CDR1 reads MDHEN; CDR2 reads SYDVKM. V was trimmed by 3 bases and J by 0 bases, leaving 21 bases between them. This CDR3 has 19 residues. A remark on this clone: As yet, its antigen is unknown.

PCR amplification relied on 60 Vbeta primers (plus 13 Jbeta primers). The table came from immunoSEQ multiplex PCR; TCRdb's copy has only in-frame clones and leaves some out. The table lists 100,000 to 150,000 clones, approximately 79% of them singletons. The sample comprised PBMCs. This clonotype originated in a man under 40 in good health and CMV-seronegative. This rearrangement joins TRBV28 to TRBJ1-5; weak D call: TRBD1 (5 bases). The CDR3 is CASSFLRLRDSFSNQPQHF. DNA for the CDR3: TGTGCCAGCAGTTTCCTCCGGCTTAGAGACAGCTTTAGCAATCAGCCCCAGCATTTT.